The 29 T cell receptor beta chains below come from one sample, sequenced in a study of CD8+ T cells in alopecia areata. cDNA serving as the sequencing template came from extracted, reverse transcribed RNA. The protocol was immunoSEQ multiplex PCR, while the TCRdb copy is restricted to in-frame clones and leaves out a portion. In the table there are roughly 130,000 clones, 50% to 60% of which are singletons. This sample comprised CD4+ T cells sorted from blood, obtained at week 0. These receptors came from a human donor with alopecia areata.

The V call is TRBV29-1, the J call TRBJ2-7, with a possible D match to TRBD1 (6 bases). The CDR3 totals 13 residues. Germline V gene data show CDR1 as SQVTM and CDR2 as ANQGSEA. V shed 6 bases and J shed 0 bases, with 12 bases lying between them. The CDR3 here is CSVGVTGSYEQYF. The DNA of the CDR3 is TGCAGCGTCGGTGTGACAGGCTCCTACGAGCAGTACTTC.

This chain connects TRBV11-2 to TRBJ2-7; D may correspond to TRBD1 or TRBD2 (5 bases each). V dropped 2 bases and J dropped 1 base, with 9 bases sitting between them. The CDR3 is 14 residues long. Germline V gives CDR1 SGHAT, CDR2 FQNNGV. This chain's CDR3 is CASSLKGPSYEQYF. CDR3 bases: TGTGCCAGCAGCTTAAAGGGACCGTCCTACGAGCAGTACTTC.

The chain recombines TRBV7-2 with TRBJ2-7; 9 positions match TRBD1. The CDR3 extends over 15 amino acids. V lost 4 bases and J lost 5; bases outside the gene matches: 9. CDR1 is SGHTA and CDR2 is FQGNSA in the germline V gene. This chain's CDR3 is CASSSQGAGGNEQYF. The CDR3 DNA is TGTGCCAGCAGCTCACAGGGGGCTGGTGGAAACGAGCAGTACTTC.

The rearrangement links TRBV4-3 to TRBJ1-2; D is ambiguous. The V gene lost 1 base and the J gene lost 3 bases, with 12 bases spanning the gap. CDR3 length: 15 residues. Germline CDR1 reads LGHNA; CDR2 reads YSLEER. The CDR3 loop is CASSQVGDSDYGYTF. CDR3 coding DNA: TGCGCCAGCAGCCAAGTTGGGGATTCAGACTATGGCTACACCTTC.

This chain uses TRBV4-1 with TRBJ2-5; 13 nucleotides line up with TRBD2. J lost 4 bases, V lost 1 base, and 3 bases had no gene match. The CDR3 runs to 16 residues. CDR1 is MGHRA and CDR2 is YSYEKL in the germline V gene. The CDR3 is CASSQGTSGSRETQYF. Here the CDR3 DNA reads TGCGCCAGCAGCCAAGGGACTAGCGGGAGCCGAGAGACCCAGTACTTC.

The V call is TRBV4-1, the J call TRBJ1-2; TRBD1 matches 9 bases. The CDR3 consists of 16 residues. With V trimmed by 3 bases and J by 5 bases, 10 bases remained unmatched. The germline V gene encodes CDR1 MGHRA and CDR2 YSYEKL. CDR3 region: CASSHAITGGDYGYTF. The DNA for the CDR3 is TGCGCCAGCAGCCACGCAATCACAGGGGGCGATTATGGCTACACCTTC.

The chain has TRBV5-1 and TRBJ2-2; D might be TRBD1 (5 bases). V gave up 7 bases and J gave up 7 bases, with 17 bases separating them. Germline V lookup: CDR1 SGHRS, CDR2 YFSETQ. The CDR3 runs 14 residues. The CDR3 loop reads CASEGSQGGGELFF. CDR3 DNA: TGCGCCAGCGAAGGAAGCCAGGGTGGCGGGGAGCTGTTTTTT.

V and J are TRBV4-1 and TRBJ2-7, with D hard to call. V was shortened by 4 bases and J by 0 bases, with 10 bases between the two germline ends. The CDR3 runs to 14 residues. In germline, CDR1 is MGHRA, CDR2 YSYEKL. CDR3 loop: CASSPGRNSYEQYF. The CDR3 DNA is TGCGCCAGCAGCCCCGGACGGAACTCCTACGAGCAGTACTTC.

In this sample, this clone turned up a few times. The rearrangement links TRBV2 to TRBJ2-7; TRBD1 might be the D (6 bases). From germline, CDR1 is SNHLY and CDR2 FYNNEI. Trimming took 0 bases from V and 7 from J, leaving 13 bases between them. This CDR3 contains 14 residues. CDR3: CASSEAMTGGEQYF. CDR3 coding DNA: TGTGCCAGCAGTGAAGCTATGACAGGTGGGGAGCAGTACTTC. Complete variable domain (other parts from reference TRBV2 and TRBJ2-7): EPEVTQTPSHQVTQMGQEVILRCVPISNHLYFYWYRQILGQKVEFLVSFYNNEISEKSEIFDDQFSVERPDGSNFTLKIRSTKLEDSAMYFCASSEAMTGGEQYFGPGTRLTVT.

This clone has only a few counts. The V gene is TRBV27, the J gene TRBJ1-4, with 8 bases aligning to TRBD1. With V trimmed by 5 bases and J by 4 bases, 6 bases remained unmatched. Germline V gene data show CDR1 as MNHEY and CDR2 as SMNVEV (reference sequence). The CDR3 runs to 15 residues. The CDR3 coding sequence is TGTGCCAGCAGTCCAGCACAGGGGGATAATGAAAAACTGTTTTTT. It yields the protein CASSPAQGDNEKLFF. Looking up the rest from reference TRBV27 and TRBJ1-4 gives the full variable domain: EAQVTQNPRYLITVTGKKLTVTCSQNMNHEYMSWYRQDPGLGLRQIYYSMNVEVTDKGDVPEGYKVSRKEKRNFPLILESPSPNQTSLYFCASSPAQGDNEKLFFGSGTQLSVL.

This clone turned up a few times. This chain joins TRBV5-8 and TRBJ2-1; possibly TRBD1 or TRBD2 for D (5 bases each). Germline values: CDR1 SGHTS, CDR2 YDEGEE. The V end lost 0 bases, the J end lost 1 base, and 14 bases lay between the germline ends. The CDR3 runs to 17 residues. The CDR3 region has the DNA TGTGCCAGCAGCTTGGCGGTCGGGACGGGATCCTACAATGAGCAGTTCTTC. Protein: CASSLAVGTGSYNEQFF. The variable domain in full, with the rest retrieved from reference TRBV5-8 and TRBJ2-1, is EAGVTQSPTHLIKTRGQQATLRCSPISGHTSVYWYQQALGLGLQFLLWYDEGEERNRGNFPPRFSGRQFPNYSSELNVNALELEDSALYLCASSLAVGTGSYNEQFFGPGTRLTVL.

As DNA, the CDR3 is TGTGCCAGCAGTAGACAGGTGGGACAGCAGTATTTT. Translated, it gives CASSRQVGQQYF. V gene TRBV6-5 combines with J gene TRBJ2-3; D may be TRBD1 (6 bases). The V gene's germline CDR1 is MNHEY and CDR2 SVGAGI. Trimming took 5 bases from V and 11 from J, leaving 14 bases between them. This CDR3 is 12 amino acids long.

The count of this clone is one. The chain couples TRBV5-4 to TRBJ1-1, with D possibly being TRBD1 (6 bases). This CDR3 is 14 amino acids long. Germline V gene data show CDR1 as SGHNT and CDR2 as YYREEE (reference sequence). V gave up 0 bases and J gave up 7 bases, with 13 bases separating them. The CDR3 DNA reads TGTGCCAGCAGCTTGGTTGCGGACAGCGATGAAGCTTTCTTT. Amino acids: CASSLVADSDEAFF.

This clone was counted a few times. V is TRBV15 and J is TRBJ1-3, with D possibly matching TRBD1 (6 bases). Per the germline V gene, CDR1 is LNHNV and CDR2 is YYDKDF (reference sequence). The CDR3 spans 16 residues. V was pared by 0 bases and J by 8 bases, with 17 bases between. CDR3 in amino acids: CATSRDKEAGVDTIYF. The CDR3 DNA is TGTGCCACCAGCAGAGATAAGGAGGCAGGGGTGGACACCATATATTTT.

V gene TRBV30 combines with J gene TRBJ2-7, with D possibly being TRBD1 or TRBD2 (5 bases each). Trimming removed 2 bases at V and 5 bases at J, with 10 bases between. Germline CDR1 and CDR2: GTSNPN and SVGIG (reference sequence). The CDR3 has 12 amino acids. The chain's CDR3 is CAWSRGGHEQYF. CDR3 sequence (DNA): TGTGCCTGGAGTCGGGGCGGCCACGAGCAGTACTTC. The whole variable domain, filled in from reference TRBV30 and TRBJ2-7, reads SQTIHQWPATLVQPVGSPLSLECTVEGTSNPNLYWYRQAAGRGLQLLFYSVGIGQISSEVPQNLSASRPQDRQFILSSKKLLLSDSGFYLCAWSRGGHEQYFGPGTRLTVT.

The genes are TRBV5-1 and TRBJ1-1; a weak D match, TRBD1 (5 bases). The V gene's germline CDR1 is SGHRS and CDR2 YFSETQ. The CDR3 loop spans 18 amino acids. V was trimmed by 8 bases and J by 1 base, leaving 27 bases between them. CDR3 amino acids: CASTEARQGAPTNTEAFF. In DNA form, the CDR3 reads TGCGCCAGTACCGAAGCCCGGCAGGGAGCCCCTACGAACACTGAAGCTTTCTTT.

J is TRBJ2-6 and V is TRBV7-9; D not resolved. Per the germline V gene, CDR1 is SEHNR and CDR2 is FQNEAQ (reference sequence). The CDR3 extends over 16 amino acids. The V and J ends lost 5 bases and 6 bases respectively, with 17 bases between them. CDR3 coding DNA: TGTGCCAGCAGCCGCGACGGTCCCCGGAAGGCCAACGTCCTGACTTTC. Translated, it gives CASSRDGPRKANVLTF.

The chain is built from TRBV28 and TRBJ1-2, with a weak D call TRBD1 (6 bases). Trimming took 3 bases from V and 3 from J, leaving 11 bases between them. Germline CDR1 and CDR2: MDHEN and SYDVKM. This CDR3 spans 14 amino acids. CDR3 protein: CASSFGQPHYGYTF. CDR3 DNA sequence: TGTGCCAGCAGTTTCGGACAGCCTCACTATGGCTACACCTTC.

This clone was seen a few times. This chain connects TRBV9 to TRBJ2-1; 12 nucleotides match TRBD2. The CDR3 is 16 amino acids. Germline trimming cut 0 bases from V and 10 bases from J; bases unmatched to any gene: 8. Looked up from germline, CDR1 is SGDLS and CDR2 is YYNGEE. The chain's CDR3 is CASSVAGLAGGQEQFF. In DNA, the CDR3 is TGTGCCAGCAGCGTAGCTGGCCTAGCGGGGGGGCAGGAGCAGTTCTTC.

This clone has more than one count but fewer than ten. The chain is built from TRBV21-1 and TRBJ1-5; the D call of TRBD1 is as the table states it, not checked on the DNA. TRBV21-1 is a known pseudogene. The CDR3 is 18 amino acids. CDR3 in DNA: TGTGCCAGCAGCAAATTTGGGGAACGGGACAGGGACAATCAGCCCCAGCATTTT. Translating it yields CASSKFGERDRDNQPQHF.

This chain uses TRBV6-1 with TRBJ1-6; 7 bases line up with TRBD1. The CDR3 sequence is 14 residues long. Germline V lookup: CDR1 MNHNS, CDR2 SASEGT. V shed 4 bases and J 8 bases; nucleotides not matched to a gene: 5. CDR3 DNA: TGTGCCAGCAGTGCCAGGGGGAAGGATTCACCCCTCCACTTT. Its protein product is CASSARGKDSPLHF.

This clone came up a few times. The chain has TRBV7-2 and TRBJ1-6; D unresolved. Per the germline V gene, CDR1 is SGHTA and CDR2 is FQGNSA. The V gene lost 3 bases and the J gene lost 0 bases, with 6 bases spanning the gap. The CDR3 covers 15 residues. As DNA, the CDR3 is TGTGCCAGCAGCTTCCGGAGCTCCTATAATTCACCCCTCCACTTT. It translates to CASSFRSSYNSPLHF.

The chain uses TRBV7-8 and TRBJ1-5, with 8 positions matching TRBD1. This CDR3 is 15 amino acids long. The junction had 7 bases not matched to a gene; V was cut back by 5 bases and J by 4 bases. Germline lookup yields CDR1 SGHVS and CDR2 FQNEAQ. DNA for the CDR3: TGTGCCAGCAGCCCAGACAGGGGTCGGAATCAGCCCCAGCATTTT. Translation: CASSPDRGRNQPQHF. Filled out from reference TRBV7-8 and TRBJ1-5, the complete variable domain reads GAGVSQSPRYKVAKRGQDVALRCDPISGHVSLFWYQQALGQGPEFLTYFQNEAQLDKSGLPSDRFFAERPEGSVSTLKIQRTQQEDSAVYLCASSPDRGRNQPQHFGDGTRLSIL.

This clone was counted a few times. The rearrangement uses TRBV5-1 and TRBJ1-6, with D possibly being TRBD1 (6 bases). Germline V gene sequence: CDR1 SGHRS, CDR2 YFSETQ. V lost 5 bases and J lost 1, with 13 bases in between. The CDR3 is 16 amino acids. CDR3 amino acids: CASRQGDGSYNSPLHF. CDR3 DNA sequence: TGCGCCAGCAGACAGGGAGATGGGTCCTATAATTCACCCCTCCACTTT.

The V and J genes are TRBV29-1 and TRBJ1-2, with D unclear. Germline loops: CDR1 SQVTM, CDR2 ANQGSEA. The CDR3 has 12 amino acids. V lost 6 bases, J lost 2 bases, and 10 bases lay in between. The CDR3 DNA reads TGCAGCGTCCCCCTCCCAAACTATGGCTACACCTTC. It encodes CSVPLPNYGYTF.

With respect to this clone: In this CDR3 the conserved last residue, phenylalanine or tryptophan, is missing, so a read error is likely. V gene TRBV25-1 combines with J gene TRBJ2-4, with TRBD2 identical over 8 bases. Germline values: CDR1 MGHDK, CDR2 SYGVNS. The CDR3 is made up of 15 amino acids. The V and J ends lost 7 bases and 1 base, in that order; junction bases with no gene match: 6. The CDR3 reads CASTPSGGAKNIQYS. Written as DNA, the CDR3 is TGTGCCAGCACCCCATCGGGGGGGGCCAAAAACATTCAGTACTCC.

The CDR3 bases are TGTGCCAGCAGTTACGCCGCTGGGGGGGGGCCCTACGAGCAGTACTTC. Its translation: CASSYAAGGGPYEQYF. The J gene is TRBJ2-7, the V gene TRBV6-5; a weak D match, TRBD2 (7 bases). The CDR3 loop spans 16 amino acids. Germline CDR1 and CDR2: MNHEY and SVGAGI. Trimming took off 2 bases at V and 2 bases at J, with 16 bases between the two ends.

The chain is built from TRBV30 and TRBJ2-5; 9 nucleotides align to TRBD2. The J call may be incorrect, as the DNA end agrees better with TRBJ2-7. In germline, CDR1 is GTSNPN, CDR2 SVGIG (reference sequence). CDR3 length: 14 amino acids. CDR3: CAWSVGGRAHEQYF. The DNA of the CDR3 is TGTGCCTGGAGTGTGGGCGGGAGGGCCCACGAGCAGTACTTC.

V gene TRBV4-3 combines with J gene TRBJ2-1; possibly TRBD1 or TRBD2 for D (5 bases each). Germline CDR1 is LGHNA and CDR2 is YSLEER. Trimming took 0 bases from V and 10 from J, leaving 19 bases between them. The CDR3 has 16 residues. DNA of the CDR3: TGCGCCAGCAGCCAAGATTACACGCCCGGGGCTAGGGAGCAGTTCTTC. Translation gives CASSQDYTPGAREQFF.